This record concerns one T cell receptor beta chain sequence. These data come from a study of blood T cell repertoires in COVID-19. For the study at large: Both acute and convalescent COVID-19 samples were obtained from the United States, Italy and Spain.

Measured with immunoSEQ multiplex PCR; TCRdb has only the in-frame clones, and not every one. The sample holds 110,000 to 150,000 clones, 80% to 90% seen once. Clinical histories supplied by participants themselves formed the basis of cohort assignment. Recovered status in Cohort 3 required two negative PCRs, clearance, or symptom resolution. The V gene end was trimmed by 4 bases and the J gene end by 6 bases; junction bases not matched to a gene: 8. Germline CDR1 is SGHRS and CDR2 is YFSETQ. This CDR3 has 15 residues. The specimen sequenced was PBMCs or T cells enriched from blood (not recorded which). The receptor comes from a man over 45 who had recovered from COVID-19. This chain connects TRBV5-1 to TRBJ2-7, with 12 bases fitting TRBD2. The CDR3 is CASSLTSGSQSEQYF. The CDR3 DNA reads TGCGCCAGCAGCCTGACTAGCGGGAGTCAGAGCGAGCAGTACTTC. The whole variable domain, remainder taken from reference TRBV5-1 and TRBJ2-7, is KAGVTQTPRYLIKTRGQQVTLSCSPISGHRSVSWYQQTPGQGLQFLFEYFSETQRNKGNFPGRFSGRQFSNSRSEMNVSTLELGDSALYLCASSLTSGSQSEQYFGPGTRLTVT.